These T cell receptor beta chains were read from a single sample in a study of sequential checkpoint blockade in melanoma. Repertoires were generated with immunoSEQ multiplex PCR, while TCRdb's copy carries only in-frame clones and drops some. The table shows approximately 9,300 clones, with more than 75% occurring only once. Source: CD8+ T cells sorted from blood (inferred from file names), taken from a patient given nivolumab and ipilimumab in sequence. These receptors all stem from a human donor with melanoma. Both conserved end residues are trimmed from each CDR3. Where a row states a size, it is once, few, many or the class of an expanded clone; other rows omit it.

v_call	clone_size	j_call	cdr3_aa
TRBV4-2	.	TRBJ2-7	ASSQDWGTAYEQY
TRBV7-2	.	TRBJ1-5	ASSTTVYSNQPQH
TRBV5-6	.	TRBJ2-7	ASSFLLPRYRGYEQY
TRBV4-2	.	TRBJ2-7	ASSPRDSYEQY
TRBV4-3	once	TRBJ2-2	ASSQDLSGTHTGELF
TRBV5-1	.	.	ASGAGVRYEQY
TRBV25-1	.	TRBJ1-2	ASSEWSANYGYT
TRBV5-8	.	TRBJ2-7	ASSLDLHYEQY
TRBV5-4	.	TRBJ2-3	ASSQTSGGGMADTQY
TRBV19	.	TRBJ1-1	ASRSGGAGAF